This TCR beta chain was retrieved from a study of Tregs in tolerant kidney transplant recipients (dated by TCRdb to between 2018 and 2020). Study-wide context: Before combined kidney and bone marrow transplantation, this study identified donor-specific regulatory T cells using TCRbeta sequencing and then followed those same cells after transplant. Several methods of expanding Tregs specific for an allogeneic donor were compared by TCRbeta repertoire sequencing in a few healthy controls.

In the case of this clone: No antigen is known for it. The sample holds no much larger clone one base away, and base qualities are not on file.

General study outcomes and caveats: Biological reproducibility was not directly addressed, though technical replication error appeared minimal. Expanding Tregs with activated donor B cells appeared to identify the most biologically relevant and donor-specific TCRbeta repertoire. The study was limited by small patient numbers, and the findings need validation in larger populations and under other immunosuppression protocols.

For TCRbeta CDR3 sequencing, genomic DNA was extracted from sorted cells using the QIAGEN DNeasy Blood and Tissue Kit. High-throughput TCRbeta CDR3 sequencing, including PCR amplification with bias correction and internal controls, was performed commercially through immunoSEQ. Per the source publication's procedure: Unique productive TCRbeta sequences were defined by CDR3 nucleotide sequence when primers matched and otherwise by CDR3 amino acid sequence together with Vbeta and Jbeta genes. To correct sorting error, sequences shared between sorted populations at a frequency ratio of 2:1 or less were removed; the rest were assigned to the higher population. A sequence was defined as donor-reactive if the sequence was expanded at least 5-fold in CFSE-low cells compared with unstimulated cells and had a frequency of at least 0.01% in CFSE-low cells. Jensen-Shannon divergence calculated on the top 100 TCRbeta sequences ranked by frequency was used to measure repertoire divergence. When a sample had multiple sequencing runs, each run was corrected for sorting error separately and the runs were then pooled. TCRdb limited this immuneACCESS table to in-frame rearrangements with V and J called. A share of clones is missing; checked studies link under half to unresolved V genes, and the rest is unexplained. V and J calls and clone size come straight from that table; D and trimming were deduced from the DNA. Within this sample are some 88,000 clones, with approximately 92% of them counted one time only. Approximately 4.8% of the sample is in the top ten clones.

The CDR1 and CDR2 encoded by the germline V gene are SGHVS and FNYEAQ. For this chain, trimming is 5 bases at the V end and 4 bases at the J end, and the number of junction bases without a gene match is 9. The CDR3 has 16 amino acids, counting the end cysteine and phenylalanine. Solely the CDR3 DNA is kept, with 48 bases framed from the first base. Unstimulated Tregs (CD4+CD25+CD127-), CD4+ non-Tregs (CD4+CD25-), CD4 and CD8 cells were FACS-sorted from thawed PBMCs. Blood from healthy controls was obtained either as purchased buffy coats or from healthy volunteers. Healthy control blood was processed to PBMCs by Ficoll density gradient and cryopreserved, and patient PBMCs were collected before and after transplant.

This receptor was obtained from a human donor in good health. Recombination joined TRBV7-6 with TRBJ2-2, with 8 bases aligning to TRBD1. Material: CD8+ T cells from blood. The CDR3 protein: CASSPGQGPSTGELFF. The nucleotide sequence reads TGTGCCAGCAGCCCCGGACAGGGCCCCAGCACCGGGGAGCTGTTTTTT.